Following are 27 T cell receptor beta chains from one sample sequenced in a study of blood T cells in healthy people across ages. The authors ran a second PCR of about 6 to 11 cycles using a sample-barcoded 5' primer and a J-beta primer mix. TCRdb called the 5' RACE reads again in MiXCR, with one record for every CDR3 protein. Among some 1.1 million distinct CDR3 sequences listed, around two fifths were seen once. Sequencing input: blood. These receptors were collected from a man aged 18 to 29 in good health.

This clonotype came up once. CDR3 protein: CASSSLLGQGISPLHF. The CDR3 DNA reads TGTGCCAGCAGCTCCCTCCTAGGACAGGGGATTTCACCCCTCCACTTT. The genes are TRBV7-9 and TRBJ1-6, with 9 nucleotides matching TRBD1. Germline V CDR1 and CDR2: SEHNR, FQNEAQ (reference sequence). The ends lost 4 bases at V and 9 bases at J; junction bases unmatched: 10. The CDR3 loop spans 16 amino acids.

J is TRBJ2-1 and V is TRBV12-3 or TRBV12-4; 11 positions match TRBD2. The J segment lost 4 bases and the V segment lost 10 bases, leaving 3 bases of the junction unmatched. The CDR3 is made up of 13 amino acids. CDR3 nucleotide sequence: TGTGCCACGACTAGCGGGGCATACAATGAGCAGTTCTTC. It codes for CATTSGAYNEQFF.

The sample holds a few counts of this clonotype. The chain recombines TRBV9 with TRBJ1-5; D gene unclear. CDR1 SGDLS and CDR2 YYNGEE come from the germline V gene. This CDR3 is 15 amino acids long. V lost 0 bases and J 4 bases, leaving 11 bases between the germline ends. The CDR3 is CASSVGKSLNQPQHF. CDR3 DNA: TGTGCCAGCAGCGTAGGAAAGTCATTAAATCAGCCCCAGCATTTT.

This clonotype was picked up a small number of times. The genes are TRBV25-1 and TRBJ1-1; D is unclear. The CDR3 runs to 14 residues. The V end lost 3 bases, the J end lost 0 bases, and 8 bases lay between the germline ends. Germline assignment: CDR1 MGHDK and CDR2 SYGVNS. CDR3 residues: CASSDATVNTEAFF. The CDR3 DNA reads TGTGCCAGCAGTGACGCCACGGTGAACACTGAAGCTTTCTTT.

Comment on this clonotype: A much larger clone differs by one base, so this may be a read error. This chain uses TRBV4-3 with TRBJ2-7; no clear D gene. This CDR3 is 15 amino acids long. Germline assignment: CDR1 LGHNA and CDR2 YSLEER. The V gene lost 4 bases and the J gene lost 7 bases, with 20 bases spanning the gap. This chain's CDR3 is CASSPSRGGYNEQYF. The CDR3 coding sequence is TGCGCCAGCAGCCCTTCGCGCGGCGGTTACAATGAGCAGTACTTC.

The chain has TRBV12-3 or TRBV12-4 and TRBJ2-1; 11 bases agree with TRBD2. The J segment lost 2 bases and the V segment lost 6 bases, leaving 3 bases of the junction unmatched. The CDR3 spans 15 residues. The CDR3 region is CASSYSGGAYNEQFF. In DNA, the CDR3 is TGTGCCAGCAGCTATAGCGGGGGGGCCTACAATGAGCAGTTCTTC.

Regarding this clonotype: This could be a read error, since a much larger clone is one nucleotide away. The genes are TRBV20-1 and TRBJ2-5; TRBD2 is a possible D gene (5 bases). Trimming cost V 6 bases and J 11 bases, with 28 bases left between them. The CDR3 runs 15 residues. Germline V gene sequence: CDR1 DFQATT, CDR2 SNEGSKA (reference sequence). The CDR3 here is CSALPFRPRGNEQYF. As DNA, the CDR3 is TGCAGTGCCTTACCCTTCAGGCCTAGAGGGAATGAGCAGTACTTC.

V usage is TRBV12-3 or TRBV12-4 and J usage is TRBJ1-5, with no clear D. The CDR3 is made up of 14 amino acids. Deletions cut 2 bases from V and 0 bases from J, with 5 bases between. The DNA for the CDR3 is TGTGCCAGCAGTTTAAGGAATAGCAATCAGCCCCAGCATTTT. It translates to CASSLRNSNQPQHF.

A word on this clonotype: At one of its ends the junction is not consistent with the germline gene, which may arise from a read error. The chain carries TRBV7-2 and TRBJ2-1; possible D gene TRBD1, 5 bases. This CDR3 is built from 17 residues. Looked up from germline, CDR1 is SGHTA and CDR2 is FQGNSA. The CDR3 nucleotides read TGTGCCAGCAGTCATAGACAGATTAGCCTTCTATACAAGGAGCAGTTCTTC. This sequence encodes CASSHRQISLLYKEQFF.

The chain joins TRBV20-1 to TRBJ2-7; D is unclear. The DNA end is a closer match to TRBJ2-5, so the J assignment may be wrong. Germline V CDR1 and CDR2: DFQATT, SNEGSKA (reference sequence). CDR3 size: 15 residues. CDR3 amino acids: CSARDQQLLQETQYF. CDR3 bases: TGCAGTGCTAGAGATCAACAGCTCCTCCAAGAGACCCAGTACTTC.

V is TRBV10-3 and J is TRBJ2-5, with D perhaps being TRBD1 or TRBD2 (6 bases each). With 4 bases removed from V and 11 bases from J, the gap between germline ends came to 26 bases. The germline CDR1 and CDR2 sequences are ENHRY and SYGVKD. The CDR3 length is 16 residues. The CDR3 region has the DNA TGTGCCATCAGTGGCAAGACGGGGGCGCCCGACAATGAGCAGTACTTC. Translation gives CAISGKTGAPDNEQYF.

The CDR3 region has the DNA TGTGCCAGCAGTTTAAACAGGGCCAGCAATCAGCCCCAGCATTTT. It encodes CASSLNRASNQPQHF. The chain joins TRBV27 to TRBJ1-5; maybe TRBD1 (6 bases). V lost 2 bases and J 1 base, leaving 9 bases between the germline ends. The CDR3 covers 15 residues. Per germline, CDR1 MNHEY and CDR2 SMNVEV (reference sequence).

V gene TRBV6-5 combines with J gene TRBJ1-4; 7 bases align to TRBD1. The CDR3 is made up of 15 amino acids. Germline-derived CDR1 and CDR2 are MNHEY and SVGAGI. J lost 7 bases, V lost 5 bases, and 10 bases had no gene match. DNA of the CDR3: TGTGCCAGCAGTCCCCTCGGAGCAGGGGGTGAAAAACTGTTTTTT. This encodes CASSPLGAGGEKLFF.

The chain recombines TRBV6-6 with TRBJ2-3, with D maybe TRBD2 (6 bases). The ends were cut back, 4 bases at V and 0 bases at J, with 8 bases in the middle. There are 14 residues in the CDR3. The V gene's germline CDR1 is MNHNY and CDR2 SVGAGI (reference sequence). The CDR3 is CASSSSVSTDTQYF. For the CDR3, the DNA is TGTGCCAGCAGTTCTAGCGTAAGCACAGATACGCAGTATTTT.

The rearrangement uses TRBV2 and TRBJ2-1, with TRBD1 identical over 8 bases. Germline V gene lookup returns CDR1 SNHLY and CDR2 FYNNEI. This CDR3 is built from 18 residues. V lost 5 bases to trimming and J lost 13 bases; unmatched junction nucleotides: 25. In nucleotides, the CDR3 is TGTGCCAGCAGTCTTCGCTCTCCCACCGGGACAGGTCGGGAGACCCAGTTCTTC. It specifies CASSLRSPTGTGRETQFF.

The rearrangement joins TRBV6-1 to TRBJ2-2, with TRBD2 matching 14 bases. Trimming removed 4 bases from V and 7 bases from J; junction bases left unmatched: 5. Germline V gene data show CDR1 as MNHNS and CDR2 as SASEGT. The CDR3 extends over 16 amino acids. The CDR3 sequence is CASSVTGTSGSGELFF. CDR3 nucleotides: TGTGCCAGCAGTGTAACCGGGACTAGCGGGAGCGGGGAGCTGTTTTTT.

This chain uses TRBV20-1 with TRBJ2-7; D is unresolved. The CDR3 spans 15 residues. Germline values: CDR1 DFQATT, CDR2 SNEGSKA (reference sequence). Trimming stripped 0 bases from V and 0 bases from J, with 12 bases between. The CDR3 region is CSARDFQFDSYEQYF. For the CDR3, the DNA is TGCAGTGCTAGAGATTTTCAGTTTGACTCCTACGAGCAGTACTTC.

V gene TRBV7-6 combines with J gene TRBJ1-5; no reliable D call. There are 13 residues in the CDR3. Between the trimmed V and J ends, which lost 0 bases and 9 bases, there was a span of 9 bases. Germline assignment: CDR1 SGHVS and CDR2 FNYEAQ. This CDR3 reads CASSLAESPPQHF. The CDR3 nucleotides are TGTGCCAGCAGCTTAGCGGAGTCTCCGCCCCAGCATTTT.

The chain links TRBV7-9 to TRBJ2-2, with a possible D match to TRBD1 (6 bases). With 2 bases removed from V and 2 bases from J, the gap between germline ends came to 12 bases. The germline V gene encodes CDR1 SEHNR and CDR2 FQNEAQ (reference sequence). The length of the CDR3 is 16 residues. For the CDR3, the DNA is TGTGCCAGCAGCTTACCCGGGACAATAAACACCGGGGAGCTGTTTTTT. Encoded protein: CASSLPGTINTGELFF.

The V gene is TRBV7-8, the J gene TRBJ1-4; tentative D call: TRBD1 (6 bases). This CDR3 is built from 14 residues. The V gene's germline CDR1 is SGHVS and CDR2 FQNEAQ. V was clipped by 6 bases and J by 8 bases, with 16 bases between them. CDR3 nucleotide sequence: TGTGCCAGCAGGCAACAGGGCGTGCGGGAAAAACTGTTTTTT. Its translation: CASRQQGVREKLFF.

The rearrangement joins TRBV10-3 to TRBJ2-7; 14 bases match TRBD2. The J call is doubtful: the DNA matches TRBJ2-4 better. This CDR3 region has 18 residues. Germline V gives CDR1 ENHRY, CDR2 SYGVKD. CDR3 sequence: CAISDPETSGGAIGIQYF. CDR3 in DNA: TGTGCCATCAGTGACCCCGAGACTAGCGGGGGGGCTATAGGCATTCAGTACTTC.

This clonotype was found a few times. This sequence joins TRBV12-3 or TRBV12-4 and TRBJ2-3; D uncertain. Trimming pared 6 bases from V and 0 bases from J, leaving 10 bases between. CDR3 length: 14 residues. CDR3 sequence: CASSAWGSTDTQYF. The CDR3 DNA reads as TGTGCCAGCAGCGCGTGGGGTAGCACAGATACGCAGTATTTT.

CDR3 nucleotide sequence: TGTGCCACCAGCAGAGAGGCAGGGGCCTCCACAGATACGCAGTATTTT. Protein: CATSREAGASTDTQYF. The chain is built from TRBV15 and TRBJ2-3; a possible D gene is TRBD1 (6 bases). Trimming took 0 bases from V and 2 from J, leaving 12 bases between them. The CDR3 loop spans 16 amino acids. Germline V gives CDR1 LNHNV, CDR2 YYDKDF (reference sequence).

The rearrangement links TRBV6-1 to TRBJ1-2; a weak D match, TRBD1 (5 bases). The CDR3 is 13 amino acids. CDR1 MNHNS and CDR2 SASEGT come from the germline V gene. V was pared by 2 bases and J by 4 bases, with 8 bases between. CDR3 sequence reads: CASSETGPYGYTF. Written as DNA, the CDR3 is TGTGCCAGCAGTGAAACGGGGCCCTATGGCTACACCTTC.

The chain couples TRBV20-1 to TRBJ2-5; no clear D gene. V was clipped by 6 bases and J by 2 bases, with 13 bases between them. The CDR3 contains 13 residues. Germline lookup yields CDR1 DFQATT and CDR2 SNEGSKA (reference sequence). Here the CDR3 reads CSANGAIQETQYF. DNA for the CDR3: TGCAGTGCAAACGGCGCTATACAAGAGACCCAGTACTTC.

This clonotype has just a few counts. Here the CDR3 reads CASSTRTGEGEKLFF. The CDR3 nucleotides are TGTGCCAGCAGCACCAGGACAGGGGAGGGTGAAAAACTGTTTTTT. V gene TRBV7-9 combines with J gene TRBJ1-4; 9 nucleotides match TRBD1. With V trimmed by 5 bases and J by 7 bases, 8 bases remained unmatched. In germline, CDR1 is SEHNR, CDR2 FQNEAQ (reference sequence). This CDR3 spans 15 amino acids.

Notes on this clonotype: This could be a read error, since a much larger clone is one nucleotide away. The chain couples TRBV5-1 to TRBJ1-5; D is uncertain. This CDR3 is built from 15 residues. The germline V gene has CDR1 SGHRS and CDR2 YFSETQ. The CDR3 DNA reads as TGCGCCAGCGGCTTGGATGGGGTGAGCAATCAGCCCCAGCATTTT. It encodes CASGLDGVSNQPQHF.